Presented here are 12 T cell receptor beta chains from one specimen sequenced in a study of neurological immune-mediated disorders. TCRdb recomputed calls from the 5' RACE reads with MiXCR, one row per CDR3 protein. The sample consists of about 71,000 distinct CDR3 sequences, 12% to 15% of them appearing once. Time point described: longitudinal time-point 1 (baseline). Sequencing was performed on PBMCs. Receptors originate from a female donor with HTLV-1-associated myelopathy (HAM/TSP).

CDR3: CASSPGQGAPDTQYF. CDR3 sequence (DNA): TGTGCCAGCAGCCCAGGTCAGGGGGCCCCAGATACGCAGTATTTT. This sequence joins TRBV11-2 and TRBJ2-3; TRBD1 matches 8 bases. The CDR3 length is 15 residues. V lost 5 bases and J lost 4; bases outside the gene matches: 8. From germline, CDR1 is SGHAT and CDR2 FQNNGV.

This clonotype was seen more than once but under ten times. This chain uses TRBV6-5 with TRBJ2-7, with a tentative D call TRBD1 (7 bases). Germline V CDR1 and CDR2: MNHEY, SVGAGI. This CDR3 contains 12 residues. The V and J ends lost 10 bases and 2 bases respectively, with 12 bases between them. In DNA form, the CDR3 reads TGTGCCACCTCAGGGGGGCCCTACGAGCAGTACTTC. Translation: CATSGGPYEQYF.

In this sample, this clonotype turned up many times. The V call is TRBV12-3 or TRBV12-4, the J call TRBJ2-1, with D possibly being TRBD2 (5 bases). V was clipped by 5 bases and J by 5 bases, with 7 bases between them. The CDR3 runs 12 residues. Here the CDR3 reads CASSRLHNEQFF. The CDR3, as DNA: TGTGCCAGCAGTCGACTACACAATGAGCAGTTCTTC.

This clonotype has only a few counts. The genes are TRBV20-1 and TRBJ2-2; tentatively, D is TRBD2 (5 bases). This CDR3 is 15 amino acids long. Germline-derived CDR1 and CDR2 are DFQATT and SNEGSKA (reference sequence). The V end lost 0 bases, the J end lost 4 bases, and 12 bases lay between the germline ends. CDR3 nucleotide sequence: TGCAGTGCTAGAGATTACAGAGAGGGCACCGGGGAGCTGTTTTTT. Protein: CSARDYREGTGELFF.

In this sample, this clonotype turned up many times. V gene TRBV3-1 combines with J gene TRBJ2-1; the match to TRBD2 covers 11 bases. The trim removed 1 base at V and 7 bases at J, leaving 6 bases unmatched. The CDR3 runs 16 residues. Looked up from germline, CDR1 is LGHDT and CDR2 is YNNKEL (reference sequence). The CDR3 DNA is TGTGCCAGCAGCCAAGTCACGACTAGCGGGGATAATGAGCAGTTCTTC. Amino acids: CASSQVTTSGDNEQFF.

This clonotype was seen ten or more times. The V and J genes are TRBV20-1 and TRBJ2-1; 13 bases line up with TRBD2. The CDR3 has 19 residues. Germline lookup yields CDR1 DFQATT and CDR2 SNEGSKA (reference sequence). Trimming at V came to 3 bases and at J to 0 bases, leaving 11 bases not matched to a gene. This chain's CDR3 is CSARGPGLAGSSSYNEQFF. The CDR3 DNA is TGCAGTGCTAGGGGTCCGGGACTAGCGGGGTCGAGCTCCTACAATGAGCAGTTCTTC.

This clonotype came up a few times. The chain employs TRBV11-2 and TRBJ2-7, with D perhaps being TRBD1 or TRBD2 (6 bases each). V was cut by 7 bases and J by 3 bases, with 19 bases left in between. This CDR3 region has 15 residues. The germline gives CDR1 SGHAT, CDR2 FQNNGV. The CDR3 here is CASTNKGGGHYEQYF. CDR3 DNA: TGTGCCAGCACCAACAAGGGGGGCGGACACTACGAGCAGTACTTC.

This clonotype came up many times. The V gene is TRBV29-1, the J gene TRBJ1-2, with D unclear. V was pared by 2 bases and J by 5 bases, with 12 bases between. This CDR3 contains 13 residues. From germline, CDR1 is SQVTM and CDR2 ANQGSEA. The DNA for the CDR3 is TGCAGCGTTGAATTGGTGGGTTGGTATGGCTACACCTTC. Translation gives CSVELVGWYGYTF. Based on the CDR3 plus reference TRBV29-1 and TRBJ1-2, the full variable domain is SAVISQKPSRDICQRGTSLTIQCQVDSQVTMMFWYRQQPGQSLTLIATANQGSEATYESGFVIDKFPISRPNLTFSTLTVSNMSPEDSSIYLCSVELVGWYGYTFGSGTRLTVV.

The chain carries TRBV20-1 and TRBJ2-1; 10 positions agree with TRBD2. This CDR3 region has 14 residues. J was trimmed by 10 bases and V by 2 bases; bases with no gene match: 8. Germline-derived CDR1 and CDR2 are DFQATT and SNEGSKA (reference sequence). Here the CDR3 DNA reads TGCAGTGCTAGATCCGGGACTAGCGAAGGGGAGCAGTTCTTC. Translation: CSARSGTSEGEQFF.

This clonotype was counted ten times or more. The chain employs TRBV5-1 and TRBJ1-1; 7 bases line up with TRBD1. The junction had 3 bases not matched to a gene; V was cut back by 0 bases and J by 1 base. Germline CDR1 SGHRS, CDR2 YFSETQ. The CDR3 spans 15 residues. The CDR3 nucleotides read TGCGCCAGCAGCTTGGAAGCAGGGGGGAACACTGAAGCTTTCTTT. It is translated as CASSLEAGGNTEAFF.

Comments on this clonotype: This CDR3 fails to terminate in the conserved phenylalanine or tryptophan, so it likely reflects a read error. The chain combines TRBV12-3 or TRBV12-4 with TRBJ2-7; D not resolved. The CDR3 contains 12 residues. Trimming cost V 4 bases and J 4 bases, with 8 bases left between them. The CDR3 region is CASSSSSYEQYL. In DNA form, the CDR3 reads TGTGCCAGCAGTTCGAGCTCATACGAGCAGTACTTA.

This clonotype was counted at least ten times. Here the CDR3 DNA reads TGCAGTGCTAGAATCAGCCAAGAGACCCAGTACTTC. It codes for CSARISQETQYF. The chain links TRBV20-1 to TRBJ2-5; the D is unclear. The CDR3 runs 12 residues. Trimming left V 2 bases short and J 1 base short, with 5 bases between. The germline V gene encodes CDR1 DFQATT and CDR2 SNEGSKA (reference sequence).